Below, one T cell receptor beta chain is given with its context. Clones were read by immunoSEQ multiplex PCR, and TCRdb kept only the in-frame ones, dropping some. This sample has millions of clones, with 95% found just once. This entry comes from a study of shared clonotypes between healthy human individuals. This CDR3 has 14 residues. With 4 bases removed from V and 6 bases from J, the gap between germline ends came to 14 bases. Germline assignment: CDR1 SGHRS and CDR2 YFSETQ. Sample: naive CD4+ T cells sorted from blood. As to subset: CD45RA+ positively selected. The receptor comes from a young man in good health. The gene calls are TRBV5-1 and TRBJ2-1; D not certain. In DNA form, the CDR3 reads TGCGCCAGCAGCCACGGTGGGGTTTTCAATGAGCAGTTCTTC. Protein: CASSHGGVFNEQFF.